The 27 T cell receptor beta chains in this list originate from one sample, sequenced in a study of blood T cell repertoires in COVID-19. This table comes from immunoSEQ multiplex PCR, and its TCRdb copy is limited to in-frame clones, with some not included. In the table there are fewer than 120,000 clones, approximately 90% of which are singletons. What was sequenced was peripheral blood. The source of these receptors is a woman aged 45 to 65 with acute or convalescent COVID-19.

The chain combines TRBV3-1 (or the pseudogene TRBV3-2) with TRBJ1-1; D remains unclear. This CDR3 is 13 amino acids long. V was clipped by 3 bases and J by 5 bases, with 10 bases between them. Germline assignment: CDR1 LGHDT and CDR2 YNNKEL (reference sequence). Written as DNA, the CDR3 is TGTGCCAGCAGCCAGAGACAAGTAACTGAAGCTTTCTTT. Protein: CASSQRQVTEAFF.

The rearrangement uses TRBV18 and TRBJ2-3; D unclear. Looked up from germline, CDR1 is KGHSH and CDR2 is LQKENI. V shed 3 bases and J shed 4 bases, with 17 bases lying between them. The CDR3 is 16 amino acids. CDR3 sequence reads: CASSPSIRPAADTQYF. In DNA, the CDR3 is TGTGCCAGCTCACCTAGCATCCGGCCGGCGGCAGATACGCAGTATTTT.

The gene calls are TRBV19 and TRBJ2-5, with TRBD2 identical over 7 bases. With V trimmed by 3 bases and J by 5 bases, 6 bases remained unmatched. The V gene's germline CDR1 is LNHDA and CDR2 SQIVND (reference sequence). The CDR3 contains 14 residues. CDR3 DNA sequence: TGTGCCAGTAGTATCGTGGGAGGGGTGGAGACCCAGTACTTC. It encodes CASSIVGGVETQYF. The full variable domain, its missing parts supplied by reference TRBV19 and TRBJ2-5, is DGGITQSPKYLFRKEGQNVTLSCEQNLNHDAMYWYRQDPGQGLRLIYYSQIVNDFQKGDIAEGYSVSREKKESFPLTVTSAQKNPTAFYLCASSIVGGVETQYFGPGTRLLVL.

As regards this clone: The same CDR3 is also encoded by other DNA sequences in this sample. This rearrangement joins TRBV30 to TRBJ2-5; TRBD2 is a possible D gene (5 bases). CDR3 size: 15 residues. V was clipped by 0 bases and J by 2 bases, with 13 bases between them. CDR1 and CDR2 from the germline V gene are GTSNPN and SVGIG (reference sequence). This CDR3 is CAWSVRGRGQETQYF. The CDR3 DNA follows: TGTGCCTGGAGTGTACGCGGGCGCGGGCAAGAGACCCAGTACTTC.

This chain joins TRBV7-6 and TRBJ2-6; TRBD2 is a possible D gene (7 bases). Per the germline V gene, CDR1 is SGHVS and CDR2 is FNYEAQ. Trimming shortened V by 1 base and J by 0 bases, and 19 bases separated the two germline ends. This CDR3 comprises 20 residues. This CDR3 is CASSLVAPAGTLSGANVLTF. CDR3 bases: TGTGCCAGCAGCTTAGTGGCACCAGCGGGGACACTCTCTGGGGCCAACGTCCTGACTTTC.

V gene TRBV5-6 combines with J gene TRBJ1-2; D gene uncertain. CDR1 and CDR2 from the germline V gene are SGHDT and YYEEEE. This CDR3 has 13 amino acids. The V end lost 0 bases, the J end lost 2 bases, and 5 bases lay between the germline ends. The CDR3 reads CASSLVQNYGYTF. In DNA, the CDR3 is TGTGCCAGCAGCTTGGTTCAGAACTATGGCTACACCTTC. Based on the CDR3 plus reference TRBV5-6 and TRBJ1-2, the full variable domain is DAGVTQSPTHLIKTRGQQVTLRCSPKSGHDTVSWYQQALGQGPQFIFQYYEEEERQRGNFPDRFSGHQFPNYSSELNVNALLLGDSALYLCASSLVQNYGYTFGSGTRLTVV.

This rearrangement joins TRBV2 to TRBJ1-6, with 7 bases that match TRBD1. From germline, CDR1 is SNHLY and CDR2 FYNNEI. The CDR3 has 16 residues. Trimming took 6 bases from V and 7 from J; bases not matched to a gene: 12. Written as DNA, the CDR3 is TGTGCCAGCAGGCCCCGGACAGGCCCCTTGAATTCACCCCTCCACTTT. Residues: CASRPRTGPLNSPLHF.

Details on this clone: Distinct nucleotide sequences in the sample also encode this CDR3. This chain links TRBV6-5 with TRBJ1-1; D is possibly TRBD1 (5 bases). Germline V gene data show CDR1 as MNHEY and CDR2 as SVGAGI. The CDR3 is made up of 14 amino acids. V lost 2 bases and J 6 bases, leaving 13 bases between the germline ends. The CDR3 spells CASSYTGQGAEAFF. The DNA for the CDR3 is TGTGCCAGCAGTTACACGGGCCAGGGTGCTGAAGCTTTCTTT.

CDR3 sequence (DNA): TGTGCCAGCCCCCTCCCGCGCGAGCAGTACTTC. This gives the protein CASPLPREQYF. The J gene is TRBJ2-7, the V gene TRBV21-1; the table gives TRBD2 as D, unverified against the DNA. TRBV21-1 is listed as a pseudogene. This CDR3 has 11 amino acids.

This sequence joins TRBV7-9 and TRBJ2-6; possible D gene TRBD1, 6 bases. V was pared by 6 bases and J by 2 bases, with 20 bases between. The V gene's germline CDR1 is SEHNR and CDR2 FQNEAQ (reference sequence). The CDR3 spans 18 residues. Here the CDR3 reads CASSQLSTGRTGANVLTF. CDR3 nucleotide sequence: TGTGCCAGCAGTCAATTGTCGACAGGACGTACTGGGGCCAACGTCCTGACTTTC. The variable domain in full, completed from reference TRBV7-9 and TRBJ2-6, reads DTGVSQNPRHKITKRGQNVTFRCDPISEHNRLYWYRQTLGQGPEFLTYFQNEAQLEKSRLLSDRFSAERPKGSFSTLEIQRTEQGDSAMYLCASSQLSTGRTGANVLTFGAGSRLTVL.

The chain links TRBV2 to TRBJ2-7; the match to TRBD2 covers 7 bases. The CDR3 extends over 15 amino acids. Germline V lookup: CDR1 SNHLY, CDR2 FYNNEI. The J segment lost 5 bases and the V segment lost 3 bases, leaving 10 bases of the junction unmatched. The CDR3, as DNA: TGTGCCAGCAGTGATGATGCGGGAGCGTTCGACGAGCAGTACTTC. Translating it yields CASSDDAGAFDEQYF.

The chain has TRBV11-3 and TRBJ2-1; no clear D. CDR3 length: 11 residues. Germline-derived CDR1 and CDR2 are SGHNT and YENEEA. Between the trimmed V and J ends, which lost 5 bases and 5 bases, there was a span of 4 bases. In nucleotides, the CDR3 is TGTGCCAGCAGCGCAGACAATGAGCAGTTCTTC. It specifies CASSADNEQFF.

The chain recombines TRBV19 with TRBJ2-4; possibly TRBD2 for D (7 bases). Between the trimmed V and J ends, which lost 4 bases and 8 bases, there was a span of 21 bases. There are 16 residues in the CDR3. Germline CDR1 LNHDA, CDR2 SQIVND (reference sequence). CDR3 sequence reads: CASSTSSGGRRDIQYF. The CDR3 DNA follows: TGTGCCAGTAGTACGAGTTCCGGGGGGCGTCGGGACATTCAGTACTTC.

This clone appeared a single time. V is TRBV5-1 and J is TRBJ2-1; the match to TRBD2 covers 16 bases. With 3 bases clipped from V and 15 bases from J, the junction kept 9 bases outside the gene matches. This CDR3 contains 15 residues. CDR1 and CDR2 from the germline V gene are SGHRS and YFSETQ. For the CDR3, the DNA is TGCGCCAGCAGCTCTGGGACTAGCGGGAGGGCCCTACGGTTCTTC. Translation: CASSSGTSGRALRFF.

The chain employs TRBV12-3 or TRBV12-4 and TRBJ2-1, with unresolved D. The CDR3 is made up of 11 amino acids. V lost 8 bases and J 10 bases, leaving 12 bases between the germline ends. The CDR3 reads CASRDLHEQFF. The CDR3 nucleotides are TGTGCCAGCCGAGATCTGCACGAGCAGTTCTTC.

The V and J genes are TRBV20-1 and TRBJ1-1, with D unresolved. Germline V gene data show CDR1 as DFQATT and CDR2 as SNEGSKA (reference sequence). The length of the CDR3 is 11 residues. Trimming pared 1 base from V and 4 bases from J, leaving 4 bases between. CDR3 sequence reads: CSARGLTEAFF. The DNA of the CDR3 is TGCAGTGCTAGAGGGCTCACTGAAGCTTTCTTT.

The chain uses TRBV19 and TRBJ1-2; 7 nucleotides match TRBD1. The ends lost 1 base at V and 7 bases at J; junction bases unmatched: 9. Germline assignment: CDR1 LNHDA and CDR2 SQIVND (reference sequence). The CDR3 extends over 15 amino acids. This chain's CDR3 is CASSIVGTAKGGYTF. The CDR3 DNA follows: TGTGCCAGTAGTATAGTCGGGACAGCAAAGGGTGGCTACACCTTC. The complete variable domain, with remaining parts taken from reference TRBV19 and TRBJ1-2, reads DGGITQSPKYLFRKEGQNVTLSCEQNLNHDAMYWYRQDPGQGLRLIYYSQIVNDFQKGDIAEGYSVSREKKESFPLTVTSAQKNPTAFYLCASSIVGTAKGGYTFGSGTRLTVV.

This sequence joins TRBV19 and TRBJ2-7; D possibly corresponds to TRBD2 (6 bases). The CDR3 is 14 amino acids. Trimming pared 1 base from V and 6 bases from J, leaving 13 bases between. The germline CDR1 and CDR2 sequences are LNHDA and SQIVND (reference sequence). Here the CDR3 reads CASSIGGGPSEQYF. CDR3 nucleotides: TGTGCCAGTAGTATAGGGGGAGGCCCCAGCGAGCAGTACTTC.

This chain connects TRBV2 to TRBJ1-4; no firm D call. The CDR3 contains 16 residues. Deletions cut 4 bases from V and 7 bases from J, with 19 bases between. Germline values: CDR1 SNHLY, CDR2 FYNNEI. CDR3 region: CASSALGVGVSEKLFF. The CDR3 DNA reads as TGTGCCAGCAGTGCACTCGGGGTTGGGGTTAGTGAAAAACTGTTTTTT. Drawing the rest from reference TRBV2 and TRBJ1-4, the complete variable domain is EPEVTQTPSHQVTQMGQEVILRCVPISNHLYFYWYRQILGQKVEFLVSFYNNEISEKSEIFDDQFSVERPDGSNFTLKIRSTKLEDSAMYFCASSALGVGVSEKLFFGSGTQLSVL.

The V gene is TRBV4-2, the J gene TRBJ2-5, with D possibly being TRBD1 (5 bases). The CDR3 extends over 15 amino acids. Germline-derived CDR1 and CDR2 are LGHNA and YNFKEQ. Between the trimmed V and J ends, which lost 1 base and 2 bases, there was a span of 11 bases. The CDR3 is CASSQVGVGQETQYF. The CDR3 region has the DNA TGTGCCAGCAGCCAAGTAGGGGTCGGGCAAGAGACCCAGTACTTC.

The chain recombines TRBV6-1 with TRBJ2-2; 13 bases agree with TRBD2. The length of the CDR3 is 16 residues. The J segment lost 6 bases and the V segment lost 2 bases, leaving 3 bases of the junction unmatched. Germline V gene lookup returns CDR1 MNHNS and CDR2 SASEGT. The CDR3 here is CASSEPGLAGPGELFF. The CDR3 DNA follows: TGTGCCAGCAGTGAACCGGGACTAGCGGGACCCGGGGAGCTGTTTTTT.

DNA of the CDR3: TGTGCCAGCAGTGCGACAGGGGGCGCAAACAATGAGCAGTTCTTC. The encoded protein is CASSATGGANNEQFF. The chain joins TRBV25-1 to TRBJ2-1, with 10 bases aligning to TRBD1. Germline CDR1 and CDR2: MGHDK and SYGVNS. V lost 4 bases to trimming and J lost 5 bases; unmatched junction nucleotides: 5. The CDR3 is 15 residues long.

The chain joins TRBV29-1 to TRBJ2-7; perhaps TRBD2 as D (6 bases). V dropped 0 bases and J dropped 7 bases, with 10 bases sitting between them. This CDR3 comprises 12 residues. CDR1 and CDR2 (germline): SQVTM, ANQGSEA. The CDR3 reads CSVEEPGEEQYF. Here the CDR3 DNA reads TGCAGCGTTGAAGAACCGGGAGAAGAGCAGTACTTC.

The V call is TRBV6-1, the J call TRBJ1-2; the match to TRBD1 covers 10 bases. The trim removed 3 bases at V and 1 base at J, leaving 2 bases unmatched. There are 15 residues in the CDR3. Germline CDR1 reads MNHNS; CDR2 reads SASEGT. The CDR3 region has the DNA TGTGCCAGCAGTGATAGGGACAGGGGTAACTATGGCTACACCTTC. Its translation is CASSDRDRGNYGYTF.

The V gene is TRBV6-6, the J gene TRBJ2-5; the D gene is possibly TRBD2 (6 bases). The CDR3 is 12 amino acids. The V end lost 9 bases, the J end lost 5 bases, and 13 bases lay between the germline ends. The germline CDR1 and CDR2 sequences are MNHNY and SVGAGI (reference sequence). The CDR3 here is CASWDGGETQYF. DNA for the CDR3: TGTGCCAGTTGGGACGGAGGGGAGACCCAGTACTTC.

The CDR3 reads CASLGGQGLMNTEAFF. The CDR3 bases are TGTGCCAGTCTTGGGGGACAGGGGCTTATGAACACTGAAGCTTTCTTT. This chain links TRBV28 with TRBJ1-1; 10 bases line up with TRBD1. Germline V gene sequence: CDR1 MDHEN, CDR2 SYDVKM. The CDR3 loop spans 16 amino acids. With V trimmed by 9 bases and J by 0 bases, 10 bases remained unmatched. The variable domain in full, with the rest retrieved from reference TRBV28 and TRBJ1-1, is DVKVTQSSRYLVKRTGEKVFLECVQDMDHENMFWYRQDPGLGLRLIYFSYDVKMKEKGDIPEGYSVSREKKERFSLILESASTNQTSMYLCASLGGQGLMNTEAFFGQGTRLTVV.

V and J are TRBV2 and TRBJ2-5, with 9 bases identical to TRBD1. CDR3 size: 14 residues. V was pared by 6 bases and J by 4 bases, with 6 bases of the junction left unmatched. Germline assignment: CDR1 SNHLY and CDR2 FYNNEI. CDR3 sequence: CASSGTGTVETQYF. CDR3 in DNA: TGTGCCAGCAGCGGGACAGGGACGGTAGAGACCCAGTACTTC.